Following are 25 T cell receptor beta chains from one sample sequenced in a study of graft-versus-host responses after intestinal transplantation. Which antigens these TCRs recognize remains unknown. Clones were read by immunoSEQ multiplex PCR, and TCRdb kept only the in-frame ones, dropping some. This table has under 95,000 clones, around 89% appearing once. Here the sequenced sample was unstimulated CD8+ T cells sorted from spleen or lymph node cells, taken before intestinal transplant. The receptors were gathered from a human donor who received an intestinal transplant.

The chain recombines TRBV28 with TRBJ1-4, with TRBD1 identical over 7 bases. Trimming removed 3 bases from V and 4 bases from J; junction bases left unmatched: 17. CDR3 length equals 19 residues. Germline CDR1 reads MDHEN; CDR2 reads SYDVKM. The CDR3 DNA reads TGTGCCAGCAGTTTTCGCCTTCGCTCCTCGGGACAGCTTAATGAAAAACTGTTTTTT. Its translation: CASSFRLRSSGQLNEKLFF.

The chain combines TRBV4-1 with TRBJ2-5, with TRBD2 matching 7 bases. Germline lookup yields CDR1 MGHRA and CDR2 YSYEKL. The V and J ends lost 4 bases and 0 bases, in that order; junction bases with no gene match: 8. CDR3 length: 16 residues. The CDR3 sequence is CASSLRLAEYQETQYF. In DNA, the CDR3 is TGCGCCAGCAGCCTGAGACTAGCTGAGTACCAAGAGACCCAGTACTTC.

This chain links TRBV5-1 with TRBJ2-1, with 14 nucleotides matching TRBD2. Losses at the gene ends were 4 bases for V and 6 bases for J; bases not matched to a gene: 12. The CDR3 runs to 18 residues. The germline V gene has CDR1 SGHRS and CDR2 YFSETQ. The CDR3 nucleotides read TGCGCCAGCAGCCCCCGACTAGCGGGGGGGCCCGGGGGCAATGAGCAGTTCTTC. It is translated as CASSPRLAGGPGGNEQFF.

The chain carries TRBV15 and TRBJ2-7; D perhaps matches TRBD2 (5 bases). Per the germline V gene, CDR1 is LNHNV and CDR2 is YYDKDF (reference sequence). Trimming pared 1 base from V and 5 bases from J, leaving 12 bases between. This CDR3 is 14 amino acids long. The CDR3 region is CATSRGVLVHEQYF. The CDR3 DNA is TGTGCCACCAGCAGAGGCGTACTAGTCCACGAGCAGTACTTC. Variable domain in full (rest from reference TRBV15 and TRBJ2-7): DAMVIQNPRYQVTQFGKPVTLSCSQTLNHNVMYWYQQKSSQAPKLLFHYYDKDFNNEADTPDNFQSRRPNTSFCFLDIRSPGLGDTAMYLCATSRGVLVHEQYFGPGTRLTVT.

The chain has TRBV7-9 and TRBJ2-7; no clear D. The CDR3 covers 13 residues. Deletions cut 2 bases from V and 6 bases from J, with 11 bases between. Per the germline V gene, CDR1 is SEHNR and CDR2 is FQNEAQ (reference sequence). The CDR3 bases are TGTGCCAGCAGCTTAAATCTCGTCTCCGAGCAGTACTTC. Encoded protein: CASSLNLVSEQYF.

This chain links TRBV11-2 with TRBJ1-1; the D gene is possibly TRBD1 (5 bases). V dropped 5 bases and J dropped 10 bases, with 23 bases sitting between them. CDR1 is SGHAT, CDR2 FQNNGV, per germline. This CDR3 is built from 15 residues. The CDR3 region is CASSPALAAGAGAFF. DNA for the CDR3: TGTGCCAGCAGCCCCGCGTTAGCGGCCGGGGCGGGAGCTTTCTTT.

This rearrangement joins TRBV7-8 to TRBJ1-2, with no clear D. This CDR3 is built from 14 residues. V was pared by 3 bases and J by 7 bases, with 15 bases between. Germline V CDR1 and CDR2: SGHVS, FQNEAQ. The CDR3 region has the DNA TGTGCCAGCAGCTTCTACGAGGGAGTGAGTGGCTACACCTTC. It encodes CASSFYEGVSGYTF.

The J gene is TRBJ1-2, the V gene TRBV27; perhaps TRBD1 as D (5 bases). V lost 3 bases to trimming and J lost 4 bases, with 9 bases between them. This CDR3 has 13 residues. Germline V gene lookup returns CDR1 MNHEY and CDR2 SMNVEV (reference sequence). The DNA of the CDR3 is TGTGCCAGCAGTTTCGGTAGGGGCTATGGCTACACCTTC. This gives the protein CASSFGRGYGYTF.

This clone was found once. The chain uses TRBV11-2 and TRBJ2-5; TRBD1 agrees at 7 bases. This CDR3 is built from 16 residues. V shed 5 bases, J shed 5 bases, and the junction held 14 bases outside the gene matches. The germline V gene encodes CDR1 SGHAT and CDR2 FQNNGV. The CDR3 reads CASSPTQGFDFETQYF. The CDR3 DNA reads TGTGCCAGCAGCCCAACACAGGGGTTTGATTTTGAGACCCAGTACTTC.

V is TRBV30 and J is TRBJ1-4, with 7 positions matching TRBD1. The CDR3 contains 16 residues. V dropped 0 bases and J dropped 0; count of bases not matched to a gene: 4. Germline CDR1 GTSNPN, CDR2 SVGIG (reference sequence). CDR3: CAWSVEQGATNEKLFF. CDR3 nucleotide sequence: TGTGCCTGGAGTGTGGAGCAGGGGGCAACTAATGAAAAACTGTTTTTT. The full variable domain, rest sourced from reference TRBV30 and TRBJ1-4, is SQTIHQWPATLVQPVGSPLSLECTVEGTSNPNLYWYRQAAGRGLQLLFYSVGIGQISSEVPQNLSASRPQDRQFILSSKKLLLSDSGFYLCAWSVEQGATNEKLFFGSGTQLSVL.

The chain has TRBV5-1 and TRBJ2-5, with D unresolved. Germline CDR1 reads SGHRS; CDR2 reads YFSETQ. The V and J ends lost 1 base and 4 bases respectively, with 11 bases between them. The CDR3 loop spans 14 amino acids. In nucleotides, the CDR3 is TGCGCCAGCAGCTTGCGGTCGGTGTCAGAGACCCAGTACTTC. Translated, it gives CASSLRSVSETQYF. Based on the CDR3 plus reference TRBV5-1 and TRBJ2-5, the full variable domain is KAGVTQTPRYLIKTRGQQVTLSCSPISGHRSVSWYQQTPGQGLQFLFEYFSETQRNKGNFPGRFSGRQFSNSRSEMNVSTLELGDSALYLCASSLRSVSETQYFGPGTRLLVL.

The V gene is TRBV5-6, the J gene TRBJ1-1; a weak D match, TRBD1 (5 bases). Germline V gene lookup returns CDR1 SGHDT and CDR2 YYEEEE. V was trimmed by 3 bases and J by 8 bases, leaving 14 bases between them. This CDR3 is 13 amino acids long. CDR3 in amino acids: CASSWGGTVEAFF. As DNA, the CDR3 is TGTGCCAGCAGCTGGGGGGGGACGGTCGAAGCTTTCTTT.

The CDR3 spells CASSYIQVNEQFF. The CDR3 DNA follows: TGTGCCAGCAGTTACATCCAGGTCAATGAGCAGTTCTTC. The chain is built from TRBV6-5 and TRBJ2-1, with unresolved D. The ends were cut back, 2 bases at V and 6 bases at J, with 8 bases in the middle. This CDR3 has 13 residues. Germline lookup yields CDR1 MNHEY and CDR2 SVGAGI.

This clone was recorded once. J is TRBJ2-7 and V is TRBV6-8; TRBD2 aligns across 12 bases. After removal of 6 bases from V and 0 bases from J, the junction contained 6 bases not matched to a gene. This CDR3 has 16 residues. CDR1 is MNHGY, CDR2 SAAAGT, per germline. The CDR3 DNA reads TGTGCCAGCAGCCGGACTAGCGGGGCTAGCTCCTACGAGCAGTACTTC. The encoded protein is CASSRTSGASSYEQYF.

This chain connects TRBV27 to TRBJ2-6; D unclear. The CDR3 has 14 residues. Trimming took off 4 bases at V and 0 bases at J, with 4 bases between the two ends. Germline CDR1 MNHEY, CDR2 SMNVEV (reference sequence). The CDR3 is CASSSFSGANVLTF. The CDR3 nucleotides read TGTGCCAGCAGTTCATTCTCTGGGGCCAACGTCCTGACTTTC.

V is TRBV30 and J is TRBJ1-2; D gene unclear. In germline, CDR1 is GTSNPN, CDR2 SVGIG (reference sequence). Deletions cut 0 bases from V and 8 bases from J, with 19 bases between. The CDR3 has 15 residues. As DNA, the CDR3 is TGTGCCTGGAGTGTCTATGGACCCGGGGTGGGGGGCTACACCTTC. It codes for CAWSVYGPGVGGYTF. Based on the CDR3 plus reference TRBV30 and TRBJ1-2, the full variable domain is SQTIHQWPATLVQPVGSPLSLECTVEGTSNPNLYWYRQAAGRGLQLLFYSVGIGQISSEVPQNLSASRPQDRQFILSSKKLLLSDSGFYLCAWSVYGPGVGGYTFGSGTRLTVV.

The chain has TRBV5-6 and TRBJ2-7; possibly TRBD2 for D (5 bases). This CDR3 region has 15 residues. Germline V lookup: CDR1 SGHDT, CDR2 YYEEEE. V gave up 4 bases and J gave up 2 bases, with 16 bases separating them. In DNA form, the CDR3 reads TGTGCCAGCAGCGGAGGACGCACGGCACCCTACGAGCAGTACTTC. Translation gives CASSGGRTAPYEQYF. Using reference TRBV5-6 and TRBJ2-7 for the parts outside the CDR3, the full variable domain is DAGVTQSPTHLIKTRGQQVTLRCSPKSGHDTVSWYQQALGQGPQFIFQYYEEEERQRGNFPDRFSGHQFPNYSSELNVNALLLGDSALYLCASSGGRTAPYEQYFGPGTRLTVT.

The CDR3 DNA sequence: TGTGCCAGCAGTTTTTGGGCGGGAGGTAAGCCCTACGAGCAGTACTTC. It is translated as CASSFWAGGKPYEQYF. The chain combines TRBV27 with TRBJ2-7, with 8 nucleotides matching TRBD2. V lost 3 bases and J lost 2; bases outside the gene matches: 9. This CDR3 is 16 amino acids long. Germline V gives CDR1 MNHEY, CDR2 SMNVEV (reference sequence).

The V call is TRBV27, the J call TRBJ1-6, with D unresolved. The CDR3 runs 13 residues. CDR1 and CDR2 (germline): MNHEY, SMNVEV (reference sequence). V shed 5 bases and J shed 7 bases, with 9 bases lying between them. This CDR3 is CASSLYGNSPLHF. In nucleotides, the CDR3 is TGTGCCAGCAGTCTGTACGGGAATTCACCCCTCCACTTT.

This rearrangement joins TRBV5-4 to TRBJ2-7; TRBD1 agrees at 10 bases. This CDR3 region has 14 residues. Germline V gives CDR1 SGHNT, CDR2 YYREEE (reference sequence). The V and J ends lost 4 bases and 5 bases, in that order; junction bases with no gene match: 6. CDR3 region: CASSRDRGRNEQYF. The CDR3, as DNA: TGTGCCAGCAGCCGAGACAGGGGGCGCAACGAGCAGTACTTC.

The V and J genes are TRBV10-3 and TRBJ1-1; a weak D match, TRBD1 (5 bases). The CDR3 sequence is 14 residues long. Germline V gives CDR1 ENHRY, CDR2 SYGVKD. V lost 10 bases and J 5 bases, leaving 20 bases between the germline ends. CDR3 coding DNA: TGTGCCACCAATCCCGGCGCCCAGGGTACTGAAGCTTTCTTT. Translated, it gives CATNPGAQGTEAFF.

J is TRBJ2-1 and V is TRBV27, with D possibly being TRBD2 (5 bases). This CDR3 has 13 residues. Per germline, CDR1 MNHEY and CDR2 SMNVEV (reference sequence). The V end was cut by 3 bases, the J end by 5 bases, with 8 bases between. The CDR3: CASSFAGDNEQFF. The CDR3 DNA sequence: TGTGCCAGCAGTTTTGCGGGCGACAATGAGCAGTTCTTC.

The chain is built from TRBV2 and TRBJ2-1; TRBD2 matches at 9 bases. Germline V lookup: CDR1 SNHLY, CDR2 FYNNEI. J gave up 8 bases and V 2 bases, and 7 bases lay outside the gene matches. CDR3 length: 15 amino acids. As DNA, the CDR3 is TGTGCCAGCAGTGAACTAGGACTAGCGAAGGATGAGCAGTTCTTC. Residues: CASSELGLAKDEQFF.

This clone occurred a few times. The V call is TRBV27, the J call TRBJ1-6; 8 bases align to TRBD1. The ends lost 5 bases at V and 7 bases at J; junction bases unmatched: 13. This CDR3 region has 17 residues. Germline loops: CDR1 MNHEY, CDR2 SMNVEV (reference sequence). CDR3 sequence: CASSPLGQGAKNSPLHF. The DNA for the CDR3 is TGTGCCAGCAGTCCACTAGGGCAGGGGGCTAAGAATTCACCCCTCCACTTT.

The chain recombines TRBV5-8 with TRBJ1-5; D may be TRBD1 (5 bases). The V end lost 2 bases, the J end lost 7 bases, and 16 bases lay between the germline ends. The CDR3 length is 15 residues. Per germline, CDR1 SGHTS and CDR2 YDEGEE. This CDR3 is CASSFLFREGQPQHF. In DNA, the CDR3 is TGTGCCAGCAGCTTCTTATTTAGGGAGGGGCAGCCCCAGCATTTT.